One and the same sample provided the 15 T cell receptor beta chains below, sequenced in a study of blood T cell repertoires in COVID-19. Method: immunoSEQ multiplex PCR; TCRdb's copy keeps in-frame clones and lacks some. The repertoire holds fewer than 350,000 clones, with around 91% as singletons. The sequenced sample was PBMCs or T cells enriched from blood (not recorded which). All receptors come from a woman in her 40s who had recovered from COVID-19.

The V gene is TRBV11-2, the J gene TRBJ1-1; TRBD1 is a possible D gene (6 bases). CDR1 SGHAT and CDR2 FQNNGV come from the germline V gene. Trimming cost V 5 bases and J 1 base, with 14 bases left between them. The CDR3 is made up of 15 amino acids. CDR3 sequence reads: CASSTTTGSNTEAFF. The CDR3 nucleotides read TGTGCCAGCAGCACGACGACAGGATCGAACACTGAAGCTTTCTTT.

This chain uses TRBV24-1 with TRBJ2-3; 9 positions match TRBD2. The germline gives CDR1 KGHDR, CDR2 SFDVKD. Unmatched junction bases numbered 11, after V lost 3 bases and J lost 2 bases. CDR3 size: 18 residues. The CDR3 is CATSDGLLLAGSTDTQYF. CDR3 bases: TGTGCCACCAGTGATGGGCTCTTACTAGCGGGTTCCACAGATACGCAGTATTTT.

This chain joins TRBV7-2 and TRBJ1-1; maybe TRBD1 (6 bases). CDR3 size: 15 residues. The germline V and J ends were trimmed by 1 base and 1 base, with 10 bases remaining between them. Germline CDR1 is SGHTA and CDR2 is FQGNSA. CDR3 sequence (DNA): TGTGCCAGCAGCTTAGTCTTGGGACAGAACACTGAAGCTTTCTTT. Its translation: CASSLVLGQNTEAFF.

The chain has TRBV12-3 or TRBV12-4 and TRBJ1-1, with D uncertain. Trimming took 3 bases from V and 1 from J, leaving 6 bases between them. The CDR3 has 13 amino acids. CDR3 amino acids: CASSFIPNTEAFF. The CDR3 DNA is TGTGCCAGCAGTTTTATTCCGAACACTGAAGCTTTCTTT.

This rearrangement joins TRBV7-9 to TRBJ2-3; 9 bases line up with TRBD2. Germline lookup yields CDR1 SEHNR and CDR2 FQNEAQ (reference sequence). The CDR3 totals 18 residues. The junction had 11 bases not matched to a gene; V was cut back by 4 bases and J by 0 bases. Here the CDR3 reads CASSSPRGRATSTDTQYF. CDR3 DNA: TGTGCCAGCAGCTCCCCCCGCGGGAGGGCGACTAGCACAGATACGCAGTATTTT.

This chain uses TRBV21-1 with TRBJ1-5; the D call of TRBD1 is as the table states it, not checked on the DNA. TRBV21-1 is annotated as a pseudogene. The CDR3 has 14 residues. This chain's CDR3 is CASNKDRGRQPQHF. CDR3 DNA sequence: TGTGCCAGCAATAAGGACAGGGGTCGGCAGCCCCAGCATTTT.

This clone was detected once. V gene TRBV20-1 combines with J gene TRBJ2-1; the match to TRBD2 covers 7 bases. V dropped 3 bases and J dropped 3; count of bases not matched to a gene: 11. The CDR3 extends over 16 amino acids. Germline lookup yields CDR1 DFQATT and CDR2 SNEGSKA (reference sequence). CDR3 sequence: CSASGEGSWDYNEQFF. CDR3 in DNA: TGCAGTGCTAGTGGGGAGGGGTCATGGGACTACAATGAGCAGTTCTTC.

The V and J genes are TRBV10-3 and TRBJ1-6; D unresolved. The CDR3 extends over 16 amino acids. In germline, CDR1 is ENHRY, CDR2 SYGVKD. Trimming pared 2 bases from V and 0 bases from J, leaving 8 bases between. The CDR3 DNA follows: TGTGCCATCAGTGAGGCGCGAGACTCCTATAATTCACCCCTCCACTTT. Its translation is CAISEARDSYNSPLHF.

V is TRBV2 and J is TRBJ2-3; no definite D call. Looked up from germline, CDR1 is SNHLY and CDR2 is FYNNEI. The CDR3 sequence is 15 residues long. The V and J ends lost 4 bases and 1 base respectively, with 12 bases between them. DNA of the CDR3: TGTGCCAGCAGTGCTACAGTATTGGGCACAGATACGCAGTATTTT. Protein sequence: CASSATVLGTDTQYF.

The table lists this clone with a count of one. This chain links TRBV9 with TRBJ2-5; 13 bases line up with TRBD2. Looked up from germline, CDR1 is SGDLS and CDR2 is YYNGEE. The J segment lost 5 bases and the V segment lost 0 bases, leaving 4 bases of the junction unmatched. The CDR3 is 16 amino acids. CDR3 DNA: TGTGCCAGCAGCGTAGAAGGACTAGCGGGGGTTGAGACCCAGTACTTC. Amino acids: CASSVEGLAGVETQYF.

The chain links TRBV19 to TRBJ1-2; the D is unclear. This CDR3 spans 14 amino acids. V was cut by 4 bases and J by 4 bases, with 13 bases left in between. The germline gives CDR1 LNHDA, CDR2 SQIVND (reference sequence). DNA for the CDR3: TGTGCCAGTAGTACCCCCCACCTGCGCTATGGCTACACCTTC. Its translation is CASSTPHLRYGYTF. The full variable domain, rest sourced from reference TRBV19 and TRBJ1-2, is DGGITQSPKYLFRKEGQNVTLSCEQNLNHDAMYWYRQDPGQGLRLIYYSQIVNDFQKGDIAEGYSVSREKKESFPLTVTSAQKNPTAFYLCASSTPHLRYGYTFGSGTRLTVV.

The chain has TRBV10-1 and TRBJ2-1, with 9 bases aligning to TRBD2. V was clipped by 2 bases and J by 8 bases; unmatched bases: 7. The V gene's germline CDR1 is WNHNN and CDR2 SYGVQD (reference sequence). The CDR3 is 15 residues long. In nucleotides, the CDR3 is TGCGCCAGCAGTGAGGGAGCTAGCGGGGTTGATGAGCAGTTCTTC. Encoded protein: CASSEGASGVDEQFF.

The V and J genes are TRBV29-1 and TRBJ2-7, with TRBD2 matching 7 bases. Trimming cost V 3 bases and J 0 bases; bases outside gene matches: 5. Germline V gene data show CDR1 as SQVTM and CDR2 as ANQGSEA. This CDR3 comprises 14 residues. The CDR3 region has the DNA TGCAGCGTTGATAAAATAGCGGGCTCCTACGAGCAGTACTTC. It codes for CSVDKIAGSYEQYF.

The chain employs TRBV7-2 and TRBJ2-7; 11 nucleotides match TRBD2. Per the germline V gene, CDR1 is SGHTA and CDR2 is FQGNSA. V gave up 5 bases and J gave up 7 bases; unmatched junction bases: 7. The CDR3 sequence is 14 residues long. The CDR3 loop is CASSPGLAGDEQYF. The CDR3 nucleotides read TGTGCCAGCAGCCCCGGACTAGCGGGCGATGAGCAGTACTTC.

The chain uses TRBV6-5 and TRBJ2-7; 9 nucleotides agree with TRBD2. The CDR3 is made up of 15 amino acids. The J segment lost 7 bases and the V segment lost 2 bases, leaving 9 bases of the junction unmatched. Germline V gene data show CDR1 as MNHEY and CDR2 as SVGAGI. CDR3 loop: CASSYARGGVYEQYF. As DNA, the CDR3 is TGTGCCAGCAGTTACGCGCGGGGGGGCGTCTATGAGCAGTACTTC.